This T cell receptor beta chain stems from a study of T cells in Graves' hyperthyroidism and ophthalmopathy. The CDR3 is 19 amino acids. The germline V gene encodes CDR1 ENHRY and CDR2 SYGVKD. The V and J ends lost 4 bases and 2 bases, in that order; junction bases with no gene match: 10. Active moderate-to-severe ophthalmopathy, Clinical Activity Score at least 3, NOSPECS at least 4, under 3 months' duration. RNA transcripts provided the source from which TCR beta CDR3 regions were amplified. The HTBI primer set served for first-round RT-PCR of the TCR CDR3. TCRdb called the multiplex PCR reads again in MiXCR, with one record for every CDR3 protein. The sample includes roughly 280,000 distinct CDR3 sequences, over 15% of them seen just once.

The chain recombines TRBV10-3 with TRBJ2-3; 15 nucleotides match TRBD2. Sequencing input: blood. The sequence was collected from a woman aged 60-75 years with Graves' ophthalmopathy. This CDR3 reads CAISARTSGRVENTDTQYF. The CDR3 nucleotides read TGTGCCATCAGTGCCAGGACTAGCGGGAGGGTTGAAAACACAGATACGCAGTATTTT.